Listed below are T cell receptor beta chains from one sample, sequenced in a study of cytomegalovirus exposure and HLA in healthy donors. Assay used: immunoSEQ multiplex PCR; TCRdb lists only in-frame clones, some missing. This table holds around 160,000 clones, about three quarters found once. The source material was PBMCs. All receptors come from a man aged 45-65 years in good health and CMV-seropositive. The CDR3 runs from the conserved cysteine through the conserved F or W. Each record gives: V gene, J gene, clone size, D gene, CDR3 protein, CDR3 DNA. D genes are given only for firm matches. Not all rows give a size; the values are once, few, many and, for expanded clones, a class.

V gene: TRBV7-9; J gene: TRBJ2-1; clone size: .; D gene: TRBD2; CDR3 protein: CASSAERGPNYNEQFF; CDR3 DNA: TGTGCCAGCAGCGCTGAGCGGGGGCCCAACTACAATGAGCAGTTCTTC
V gene: TRBV5-1; J gene: TRBJ2-1; clone size: .; D gene: .; CDR3 protein: CASSLADTYNEQFF; CDR3 DNA: TGCGCCAGCAGCTTGGCCGACACCTACAATGAGCAGTTCTTC
V gene: TRBV2; J gene: TRBJ2-5; clone size: .; D gene: TRBD1; CDR3 protein: CASSDWDSTQETQYF; CDR3 DNA: TGTGCCAGCAGTGATTGGGACAGCACTCAAGAGACCCAGTACTTC
V gene: TRBV5-6; J gene: TRBJ1-1; clone size: .; D gene: .; CDR3 protein: CASSLGGEGDEAFF; CDR3 DNA: TGTGCCAGCAGCTTGGGGGGGGAGGGCGATGAAGCTTTCTTT
V gene: TRBV5-6; J gene: TRBJ2-1; clone size: .; D gene: TRBD1; CDR3 protein: CASSLGQGANEQFF; CDR3 DNA: TGTGCCAGCAGCTTAGGGCAGGGGGCAAATGAGCAGTTCTTC
V gene: TRBV7-8; J gene: TRBJ2-1; clone size: .; D gene: .; CDR3 protein: CASDQHGTFYNEQFF; CDR3 DNA: TGTGCCAGCGACCAACATGGGACATTTTACAATGAGCAGTTCTTC
V gene: TRBV7-9; J gene: TRBJ2-3; clone size: few; D gene: TRBD2; CDR3 protein: CASSTGGASTDTQYF; CDR3 DNA: TGTGCCAGCAGCACCGGGGGGGCTAGCACAGATACGCAGTATTTT
V gene: TRBV5-1; J gene: TRBJ2-2; clone size: once; D gene: .; CDR3 protein: CASSLELAGELFF; CDR3 DNA: TGCGCCAGCAGCTTGGAACTAGCAGGGGAGCTGTTTTTT
V gene: TRBV2; J gene: TRBJ2-3; clone size: .; D gene: TRBD2; CDR3 protein: CASSPQAGVRTDTQYF; CDR3 DNA: TGTGCCAGCAGTCCACAAGCGGGGGTGCGCACAGATACGCAGTATTTT
V gene: TRBV5-1; J gene: TRBJ2-7; clone size: .; D gene: TRBD2; CDR3 protein: CASSLTSGGPSHEQYF; CDR3 DNA: TGCGCCAGCAGCCTCACTAGCGGGGGCCCGTCCCACGAGCAGTACTTC
V gene: TRBV5-1; J gene: TRBJ1-4; clone size: .; D gene: .; CDR3 protein: CASSLGSGVANEKLFF; CDR3 DNA: TGCGCCAGCAGCTTGGGCAGCGGGGTGGCTAATGAAAAACTGTTTTTT
V gene: TRBV5-1; J gene: TRBJ2-3; clone size: .; D gene: TRBD1; CDR3 protein: CASSPGTGAMDTQYF; CDR3 DNA: TGCGCCAGCAGCCCAGGGACAGGGGCTATGGATACGCAGTATTTT
V gene: TRBV2; J gene: TRBJ2-3; clone size: .; D gene: .; CDR3 protein: CASSEGHLLTTDTQYF; CDR3 DNA: TGTGCCAGCAGTGAGGGACACCTATTAACCACAGATACGCAGTATTTT
V gene: TRBV9; J gene: TRBJ2-1; clone size: .; D gene: TRBD2; CDR3 protein: CASSQTGGNEQFF; CDR3 DNA: TGTGCCAGCAGTCAGACCGGGGGGAATGAGCAGTTCTTC
V gene: TRBV28; J gene: TRBJ2-6; clone size: once; D gene: .; CDR3 protein: CASTLGTPGANVLTF; CDR3 DNA: TGTGCCAGCACCCTAGGGACACCTGGGGCCAACGTCCTGACTTTC
V gene: TRBV7-3; J gene: TRBJ2-3; clone size: .; D gene: TRBD1; CDR3 protein: CASSLTPRDRGWSTDTQYF; CDR3 DNA: TGTGCCAGCAGCTTAACGCCTAGGGACAGGGGCTGGAGCACAGATACGCAGTATTTT
V gene: TRBV30; J gene: TRBJ1-5; clone size: few; D gene: .; CDR3 protein: CAWSVLSQPQHF; CDR3 DNA: TGTGCCTGGAGTGTCTTGTCTCAGCCCCAGCATTTT
V gene: TRBV7-9; J gene: TRBJ1-4; clone size: .; D gene: .; CDR3 protein: CASSLVSHDEKLFF; CDR3 DNA: TGTGCCAGCAGCTTAGTGTCCCATGATGAAAAACTGTTTTTT
V gene: TRBV18; J gene: TRBJ1-6; clone size: .; D gene: TRBD1; CDR3 protein: CASSLRQGDYNSPLHF; CDR3 DNA: TGTGCCAGCTCGCTGAGACAGGGGGATTATAATTCACCCCTCCACTTT
V gene: TRBV10-3; J gene: TRBJ2-7; clone size: .; D gene: TRBD1; CDR3 protein: CAISNGQGFYEQYF; CDR3 DNA: TGTGCCATCAGTAACGGACAGGGTTTCTACGAGCAGTACTTC
V gene: TRBV19; J gene: TRBJ1-1; clone size: .; D gene: TRBD1; CDR3 protein: CASRFRQGSTEAFF; CDR3 DNA: TGTGCCAGTAGATTTAGACAGGGAAGCACTGAAGCTTTCTTT
V gene: TRBV10-1; J gene: TRBJ2-1; clone size: .; D gene: .; CDR3 protein: CASSEGGSSYNEQFF; CDR3 DNA: TGCGCCAGCAGTGAGGGAGGGAGCTCCTACAATGAGCAGTTCTTC
V gene: TRBV19; J gene: TRBJ1-4; clone size: .; D gene: .; CDR3 protein: CASSSKADSREKLFF; CDR3 DNA: TGTGCCAGTAGTTCAAAGGCGGACAGTCGTGAAAAACTGTTTTTT
V gene: TRBV7-9; J gene: TRBJ2-5; clone size: .; D gene: TRBD1; CDR3 protein: CASSLGDRYQETQYF; CDR3 DNA: TGTGCCAGCAGCTTAGGGGACAGATACCAAGAGACCCAGTACTTC
V gene: TRBV28; J gene: TRBJ1-5; clone size: .; D gene: .; CDR3 protein: CASRRNSGNQPQHF; CDR3 DNA: TGTGCCAGCAGACGTAACTCTGGCAATCAGCCCCAGCATTTT
V gene: TRBV7-2; J gene: TRBJ1-1; clone size: .; D gene: .; CDR3 protein: CASSLAGQSNTEAFF; CDR3 DNA: TGTGCCAGCAGCTTAGCAGGACAGTCGAACACTGAAGCTTTCTTT
V gene: TRBV11-2; J gene: TRBJ1-5; clone size: .; D gene: TRBD1; CDR3 protein: CASSLGQGLGGSNQPQHF; CDR3 DNA: TGTGCCAGCAGCTTAGGACAGGGTTTAGGCGGGAGCAATCAGCCCCAGCATTTT
V gene: TRBV28; J gene: TRBJ2-3; clone size: .; D gene: .; CDR3 protein: CASSPTVTTTGTPTDTQYF; CDR3 DNA: TGTGCCAGCAGCCCTACAGTCACTACCACCGGGACACCCACAGATACGCAGTATTTT
V gene: TRBV7-2; J gene: TRBJ2-2; clone size: .; D gene: TRBD1; CDR3 protein: CASSPWTGVNTGELFF; CDR3 DNA: TGTGCCAGCAGCCCGTGGACAGGAGTGAACACCGGGGAGCTGTTTTTT
V gene: TRBV7-2; J gene: TRBJ1-5; clone size: .; D gene: TRBD1; CDR3 protein: CASSMGQGDPRAQHF; CDR3 DNA: TGTGCCAGCAGCATGGGACAGGGGGACCCACGGGCCCAGCATTTT
V gene: TRBV6-1; J gene: TRBJ2-3; clone size: .; D gene: TRBD2; CDR3 protein: CASSGPLAGGADTQYF; CDR3 DNA: TGTGCCAGCAGTGGCCCACTAGCGGGGGGAGCAGATACGCAGTATTTT
V gene: TRBV4-3; J gene: TRBJ2-2; clone size: .; D gene: TRBD2; CDR3 protein: CASSQVLPGLAGGQGTGELFF; CDR3 DNA: TGCGCCAGCAGCCAAGTACTACCGGGACTAGCGGGGGGGCAGGGCACCGGGGAGCTGTTTTTT
V gene: TRBV10-3; J gene: TRBJ2-1; clone size: once; D gene: .; CDR3 protein: CAISSSANEQFF; CDR3 DNA: TGTGCCATCAGTAGTAGCGCCAATGAGCAGTTCTTC
V gene: TRBV6-1; J gene: TRBJ1-6; clone size: .; D gene: TRBD1; CDR3 protein: CASRTDRVRGSPLHF; CDR3 DNA: TGTGCCAGCAGGACGGACAGGGTGAGGGGATCACCCCTCCACTTT
V gene: TRBV15; J gene: TRBJ1-3; clone size: once; D gene: .; CDR3 protein: CATSREGTGFPGNTIYF; CDR3 DNA: TGTGCCACCAGCAGAGAAGGCACAGGGTTCCCTGGAAACACCATATATTTT
V gene: TRBV7-3; J gene: TRBJ2-5; clone size: .; D gene: .; CDR3 protein: CASSLGGGAETQYF; CDR3 DNA: TGTGCCAGCAGCTTAGGAGGGGGCGCGGAGACCCAGTACTTC
V gene: TRBV6-4; J gene: TRBJ1-2; clone size: once; D gene: .; CDR3 protein: CASSESLLNYGYTF; CDR3 DNA: TGTGCCAGCAGTGAGTCACTTCTTAACTATGGCTACACCTTC
V gene: TRBV9; J gene: TRBJ2-3; clone size: .; D gene: .; CDR3 protein: CASSALRSDTQYF; CDR3 DNA: TGTGCCAGCAGCGCCCTACGTTCGGATACGCAGTATTTT
V gene: TRBV5-4; J gene: TRBJ2-5; clone size: .; D gene: TRBD1; CDR3 protein: CASSLASGQGQETQYF; CDR3 DNA: TGTGCCAGCAGCCTCGCCTCTGGACAGGGACAAGAGACCCAGTACTTC
V gene: TRBV27; J gene: TRBJ1-6; clone size: few; D gene: TRBD1; CDR3 protein: CARGYRGSSYNSPLHF; CDR3 DNA: TGTGCCAGAGGGTACAGGGGAAGCTCCTATAATTCACCCCTCCACTTT
V gene: TRBV6-1; J gene: TRBJ2-2; clone size: .; D gene: TRBD2; CDR3 protein: CASSEGTSGGINYAGELFF; CDR3 DNA: TGTGCCAGCAGTGAAGGGACTAGCGGGGGGATTAATTATGCCGGGGAGCTGTTTTTT
V gene: TRBV5-4; J gene: TRBJ2-1; clone size: .; D gene: TRBD2; CDR3 protein: CASSKGLAGSYNEQFF; CDR3 DNA: TGTGCCAGCAGCAAGGGACTAGCGGGCTCCTACAATGAGCAGTTCTTC
V gene: TRBV7-2; J gene: TRBJ2-7; clone size: .; D gene: TRBD2; CDR3 protein: CASSVNSGTSAYEQYF; CDR3 DNA: TGTGCCAGCAGCGTCAATTCCGGGACTAGCGCGTACGAGCAGTACTTC
V gene: TRBV5-6; J gene: TRBJ2-7; clone size: .; D gene: .; CDR3 protein: CASSLGVGAYEQYF; CDR3 DNA: TGTGCCAGCAGCTTGGGGGTAGGAGCCTACGAGCAGTACTTC
V gene: TRBV11-2; J gene: TRBJ2-7; clone size: .; D gene: TRBD1; CDR3 protein: CASSYRDRGYEQYF; CDR3 DNA: TGTGCCAGCAGCTACCGGGACAGGGGCTACGAGCAGTACTTC
V gene: TRBV7-9; J gene: TRBJ1-1; clone size: .; D gene: TRBD1; CDR3 protein: CSSSARTGKDDTEAFF; CDR3 DNA: TGTTCCAGCAGCGCGAGGACAGGGAAAGATGACACTGAAGCTTTCTTT
V gene: TRBV4-3; J gene: TRBJ1-3; clone size: .; D gene: .; CDR3 protein: CASSQDLANSGNTIYF; CDR3 DNA: TGCGCCAGCAGCCAAGATTTGGCAAACTCTGGAAACACCATATATTTT
V gene: TRBV2; J gene: TRBJ2-2; clone size: .; D gene: .; CDR3 protein: CASRDVAGSTGELFF; CDR3 DNA: TGTGCCAGCAGGGACGTGGCGGGGAGCACCGGGGAGCTGTTTTTT
V gene: TRBV7-9; J gene: TRBJ2-2; clone size: .; D gene: .; CDR3 protein: CASSSFRGAVTGELFF; CDR3 DNA: TGTGCCAGCAGCTCATTCAGGGGTGCGGTCACCGGGGAGCTGTTTTTT
V gene: TRBV28; J gene: TRBJ2-7; clone size: few; D gene: TRBD2; CDR3 protein: CASSPGGGTYEQYF; CDR3 DNA: TGTGCCAGCAGTCCCGGGGGGGGGACCTACGAGCAGTACTTC
V gene: TRBV29-1; J gene: TRBJ1-6; clone size: .; D gene: TRBD1; CDR3 protein: CSVRTGVNSPLHF; CDR3 DNA: TGCAGCGTGAGGACAGGGGTCAATTCACCCCTCCACTTT
V gene: TRBV7-9; J gene: TRBJ1-1; clone size: .; D gene: TRBD1; CDR3 protein: CASSSYRGDEAFF; CDR3 DNA: TGTGCCAGCAGCTCTTACAGGGGGGATGAAGCTTTCTTT